These 14 T cell receptor beta chains share one sample of origin, sequenced in a study of blood T cell repertoires in COVID-19. Clones were read by immunoSEQ multiplex PCR, and TCRdb kept only the in-frame ones, dropping some. Found here are roughly 50,000 clones, approximately 91% of them singletons; the top ten hold approximately 8%. Material for sequencing was peripheral blood. All receptors come from a woman aged 55-70 years with active or convalescent COVID-19.

J is TRBJ2-7 and V is TRBV5-1, with TRBD1 as a possible D gene (5 bases). CDR3 length equals 13 residues. V lost 0 bases, J lost 5 bases, and 9 bases lay in between. The germline V gene encodes CDR1 SGHRS and CDR2 YFSETQ. The CDR3 loop is CASSLGGQDEQYF. As DNA, the CDR3 is TGCGCCAGCAGCTTGGGGGGCCAGGACGAGCAGTACTTC.

The chain couples TRBV18 to TRBJ2-1, with TRBD1 matching over 9 bases. This CDR3 is 18 amino acids long. Per the germline V gene, CDR1 is KGHSH and CDR2 is LQKENI. V lost 3 bases, J lost 7 bases, and 16 bases stayed unmatched. CDR3 DNA sequence: TGTGCCAGCTCACCCCTTATCCACCGACAGGGGGGTTCTAATGAGCAGTTCTTC. Its protein is CASSPLIHRQGGSNEQFF.

This chain connects TRBV6-5 to TRBJ1-6; tentative D call: TRBD1 (6 bases). This CDR3 comprises 15 residues. The germline gives CDR1 MNHEY, CDR2 SVGAGI. Trimming stripped 7 bases from V and 4 bases from J, with 14 bases between. The CDR3 sequence is CASTSRDTYNSPLHF. CDR3 DNA: TGTGCCAGCACTTCCCGGGACACTTATAATTCACCCCTCCACTTT.

The genes are TRBV27 and TRBJ2-7; D unresolved. CDR3 size: 12 residues. V was pared by 4 bases and J by 8 bases, with 12 bases between. Germline V gene lookup returns CDR1 MNHEY and CDR2 SMNVEV (reference sequence). The CDR3 spells CASSSRPSKQYF. The CDR3 coding sequence is TGTGCCAGCAGTTCGAGGCCATCCAAGCAGTACTTC.

Written as DNA, the CDR3 is TGTGCCAGCAGTTTAAGGACAGGGGTACAGCCCCAGCATTTT. It codes for CASSLRTGVQPQHF. This sequence joins TRBV6-5 and TRBJ1-5; 9 positions agree with TRBD1. The CDR3 sequence is 14 residues long. The trim removed 4 bases at V and 7 bases at J, leaving 5 bases unmatched. CDR1 is MNHEY and CDR2 is SVGAGI in the germline V gene.

This clone was counted a single time. The rearrangement links TRBV18 to TRBJ1-6; D is unclear. V lost 3 bases, J lost 7 bases, and 10 bases lay in between. Germline CDR1 and CDR2: KGHSH and LQKENI. This CDR3 is 14 amino acids long. The CDR3, as DNA: TGTGCCAGCTCACCGAGACAAGGCAATTCACCCCTCCACTTT. Residues: CASSPRQGNSPLHF. The whole variable domain, remainder taken from reference TRBV18 and TRBJ1-6, is NAGVMQNPRHLVRRRGQEARLRCSPMKGHSHVYWYRQLPEEGLKFMVYLQKENIIDESGMPKERFSAEFPKEGPSILRIQQVVRGDSAAYFCASSPRQGNSPLHFGNGTRLTVT.

The V and J genes are TRBV18 and TRBJ2-1; D is possibly TRBD2 (5 bases). The CDR3 contains 13 residues. Germline V gives CDR1 KGHSH, CDR2 LQKENI. Trimming stripped 3 bases from V and 7 bases from J, with 10 bases between. The CDR3 DNA reads TGTGCCAGCTCACCGGGAGCGAGAAATGAGCAGTTCTTC. It encodes CASSPGARNEQFF.

The chain couples TRBV19 to TRBJ2-1; D gene ambiguous. The CDR3 extends over 15 amino acids. Trimming took 5 bases from V and 6 from J, leaving 17 bases between them. CDR1 is LNHDA, CDR2 SQIVND, per germline (reference sequence). The CDR3 reads CASSSPSSLPNEQFF. The DNA for the CDR3 is TGTGCCAGTAGTTCCCCTTCTAGTTTGCCCAATGAGCAGTTCTTC.

The chain employs TRBV12-3 or TRBV12-4 and TRBJ2-3; a possible D gene is TRBD2 (5 bases). Deletions cut 4 bases from V and 3 bases from J, with 8 bases between. The CDR3 loop spans 13 amino acids. The CDR3 region has the DNA TGTGCCAGCAGTTACCCGGGGACAGATACGCAGTATTTT. The encoded protein is CASSYPGTDTQYF.

The V and J genes are TRBV15 and TRBJ2-3, with D possibly TRBD2 on 5 matching bases. The ends were cut back, 0 bases at V and 5 bases at J, with 9 bases in the middle. The CDR3 length is 14 residues. The germline gives CDR1 LNHNV, CDR2 YYDKDF (reference sequence). CDR3 DNA sequence: TGTGCCACCAGCAGAGAAGCCCGGGGAGATACGCAGTATTTT. This codes for CATSREARGDTQYF.

J is TRBJ2-3 and V is TRBV11-1; 10 nucleotides line up with TRBD2. This CDR3 contains 16 residues. Germline V gene lookup returns CDR1 SGHAT and CDR2 FQDESV (reference sequence). The V and J ends lost 6 bases and 3 bases, in that order; junction bases with no gene match: 9. Here the CDR3 reads CASSFITAGGTDTQYF. CDR3 DNA sequence: TGTGCCAGCAGTTTCATCACAGCGGGGGGGACAGATACGCAGTATTTT.

This sequence joins TRBV19 and TRBJ1-3; no clear D. CDR3 length equals 14 residues. CDR1 LNHDA and CDR2 SQIVND come from the germline V gene (reference sequence). Trimming shortened V by 6 bases and J by 0 bases, and 9 bases separated the two germline ends. CDR3 nucleotide sequence: TGTGCCAGTAGAAGGGAGAGCTCTGGAAACACCATATATTTT. It yields the protein CASRRESSGNTIYF.

This clone was seen only once. The CDR3 region has the DNA TGTGCCAGCAGGTTCGCGGGGTCAAGTGAGCAGTTCTTC. Amino acid sequence: CASRFAGSSEQFF. V gene TRBV5-6 combines with J gene TRBJ2-1; TRBD2 might be the D (6 bases). The CDR3 sequence is 13 residues long. Germline values: CDR1 SGHDT, CDR2 YYEEEE. V lost 5 bases and J 9 bases, leaving 15 bases between the germline ends.

V gene TRBV7-6 combines with J gene TRBJ2-2; a weak D match, TRBD1 (6 bases). V shed 5 bases and J shed 4 bases, with 11 bases lying between them. The CDR3 covers 14 residues. The germline V gene has CDR1 SGHVS and CDR2 FNYEAQ. The CDR3 DNA is TGTGCCAGCAGCCAAACAGGGAGCACCGGGGAGCTGTTTTTT. Encoded protein: CASSQTGSTGELFF. Full variable domain (rest looked up from reference TRBV7-6 and TRBJ2-2): GAGVSQSPRYKVTKRGQDVALRCDPISGHVSLYWYRQALGQGPEFLTYFNYEAQQDKSGLPNDRFSAERPEGSISTLTIQRTEQRDSAMYRCASSQTGSTGELFFGEGSRLTVL.